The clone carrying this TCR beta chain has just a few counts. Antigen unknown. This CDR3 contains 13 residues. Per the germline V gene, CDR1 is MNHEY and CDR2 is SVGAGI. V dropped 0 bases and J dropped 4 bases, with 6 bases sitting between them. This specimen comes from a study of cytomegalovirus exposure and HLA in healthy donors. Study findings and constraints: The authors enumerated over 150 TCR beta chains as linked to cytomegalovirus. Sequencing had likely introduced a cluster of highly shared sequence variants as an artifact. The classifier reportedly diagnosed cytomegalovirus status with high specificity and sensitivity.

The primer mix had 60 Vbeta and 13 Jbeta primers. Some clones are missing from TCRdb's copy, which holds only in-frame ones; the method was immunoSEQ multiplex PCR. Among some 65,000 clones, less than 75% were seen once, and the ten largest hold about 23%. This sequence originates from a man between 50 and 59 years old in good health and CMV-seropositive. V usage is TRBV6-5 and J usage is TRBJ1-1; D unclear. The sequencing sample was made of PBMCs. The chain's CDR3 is CASSYSGSTEAFF. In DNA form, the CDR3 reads TGTGCCAGCAGTTACTCCGGTTCCACTGAAGCTTTCTTT.